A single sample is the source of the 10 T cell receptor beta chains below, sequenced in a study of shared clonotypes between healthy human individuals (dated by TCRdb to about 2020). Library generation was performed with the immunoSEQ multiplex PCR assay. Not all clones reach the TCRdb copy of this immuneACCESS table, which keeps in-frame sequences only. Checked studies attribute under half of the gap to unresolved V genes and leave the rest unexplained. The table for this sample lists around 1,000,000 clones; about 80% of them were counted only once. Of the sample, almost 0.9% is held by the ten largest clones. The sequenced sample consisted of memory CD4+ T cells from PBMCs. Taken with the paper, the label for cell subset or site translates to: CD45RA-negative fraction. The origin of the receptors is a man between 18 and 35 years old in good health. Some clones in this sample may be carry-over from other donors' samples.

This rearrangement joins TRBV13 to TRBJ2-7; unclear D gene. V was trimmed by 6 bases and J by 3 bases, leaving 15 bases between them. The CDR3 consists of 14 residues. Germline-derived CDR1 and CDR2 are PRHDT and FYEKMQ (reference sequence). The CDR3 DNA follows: TGTGCCAGCAGGATATACGGCCATTTCTACGAGCAGTACTTC. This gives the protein CASRIYGHFYEQYF. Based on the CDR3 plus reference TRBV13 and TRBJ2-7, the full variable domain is AAGVIQSPRHLIKEKRETATLKCYPIPRHDTVYWYQQGPGQDPQFLISFYEKMQSDKGSIPDRFSAQQFSDYHSELNMSSLELGDSALYFCASRIYGHFYEQYFGPGTRLTVT.

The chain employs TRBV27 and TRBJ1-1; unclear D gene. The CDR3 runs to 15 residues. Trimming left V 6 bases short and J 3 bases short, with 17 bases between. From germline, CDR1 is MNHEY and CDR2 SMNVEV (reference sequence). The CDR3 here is CASRFTLRTHTEAFF. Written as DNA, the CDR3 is TGTGCCAGCAGATTCACGTTACGGACCCACACTGAAGCTTTCTTT.

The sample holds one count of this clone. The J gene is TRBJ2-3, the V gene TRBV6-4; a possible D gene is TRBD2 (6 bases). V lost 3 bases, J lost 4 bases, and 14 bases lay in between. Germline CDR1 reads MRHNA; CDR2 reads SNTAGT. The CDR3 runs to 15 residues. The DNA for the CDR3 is TGTGCCAGCAGTGAGGGGGGAGGAGGAGCAGATACGCAGTATTTT. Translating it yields CASSEGGGGADTQYF.

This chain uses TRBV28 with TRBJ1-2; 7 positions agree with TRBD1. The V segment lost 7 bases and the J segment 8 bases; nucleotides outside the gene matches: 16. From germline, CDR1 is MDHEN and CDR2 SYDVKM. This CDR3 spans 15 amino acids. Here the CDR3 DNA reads TGTGCCAGCATAAGAGGGGGCGTCTCGGGATCGGGCTACACCTTC. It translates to CASIRGGVSGSGYTF.

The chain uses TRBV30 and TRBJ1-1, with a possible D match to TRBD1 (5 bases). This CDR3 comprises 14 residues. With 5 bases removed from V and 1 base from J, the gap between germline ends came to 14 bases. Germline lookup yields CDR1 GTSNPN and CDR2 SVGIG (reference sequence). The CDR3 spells CAWGMGPTNTEAFF. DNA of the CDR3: TGTGCCTGGGGGATGGGACCTACGAACACTGAAGCTTTCTTT.

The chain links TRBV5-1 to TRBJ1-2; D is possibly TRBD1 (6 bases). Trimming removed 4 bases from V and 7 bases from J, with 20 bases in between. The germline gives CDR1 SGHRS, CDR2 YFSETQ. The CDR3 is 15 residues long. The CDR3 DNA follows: TGCGCCAGCAGCCAAGGACAGCCTCACCCAGGTGGCTACACCTTC. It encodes CASSQGQPHPGGYTF.

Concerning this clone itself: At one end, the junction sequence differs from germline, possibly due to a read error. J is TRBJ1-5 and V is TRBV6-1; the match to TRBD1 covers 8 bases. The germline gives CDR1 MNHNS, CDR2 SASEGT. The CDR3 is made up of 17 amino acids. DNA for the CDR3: TGTGCCAGCCGTGAGTCATTCTGGACAGGGAAGAATCAGCCCCAGCATTTT. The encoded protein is CASRESFWTGKNQPQHF.

The CDR3 protein is CAWSTGGGNTIYF. CDR3 DNA sequence: TGTGCCTGGAGTACAGGGGGTGGAAACACCATATATTTT. V gene TRBV30 combines with J gene TRBJ1-3, with 8 positions matching TRBD1. Germline V gene lookup returns CDR1 GTSNPN and CDR2 SVGIG (reference sequence). Losses at the gene ends were 2 bases for V and 3 bases for J; bases not matched to a gene: 0. The CDR3 has 13 amino acids. Full variable domain (remainder filled in from reference TRBV30 and TRBJ1-3): SQTIHQWPATLVQPVGSPLSLECTVEGTSNPNLYWYRQAAGRGLQLLFYSVGIGQISSEVPQNLSASRPQDRQFILSSKKLLLSDSGFYLCAWSTGGGNTIYFGEGSWLTVV.

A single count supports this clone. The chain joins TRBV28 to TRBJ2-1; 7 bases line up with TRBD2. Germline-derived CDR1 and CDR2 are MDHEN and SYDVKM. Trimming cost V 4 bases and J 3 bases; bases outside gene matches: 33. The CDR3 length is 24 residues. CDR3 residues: CASSSVSSGWDASGRPRNYNEQFF. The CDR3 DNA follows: TGTGCCAGCAGTTCCGTGTCTTCAGGGTGGGACGCATCCGGGAGGCCCCGTAACTACAATGAGCAGTTCTTC. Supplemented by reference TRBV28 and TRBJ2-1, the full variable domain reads DVKVTQSSRYLVKRTGEKVFLECVQDMDHENMFWYRQDPGLGLRLIYFSYDVKMKEKGDIPEGYSVSREKKERFSLILESASTNQTSMYLCASSSVSSGWDASGRPRNYNEQFFGPGTRLTVL.

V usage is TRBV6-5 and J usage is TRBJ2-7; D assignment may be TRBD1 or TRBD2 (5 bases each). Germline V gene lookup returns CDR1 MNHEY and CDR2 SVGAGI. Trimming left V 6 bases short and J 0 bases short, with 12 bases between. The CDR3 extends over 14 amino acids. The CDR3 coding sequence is TGTGCCAGCAGCCAGGGAGTTTACTCCTACGAGCAGTACTTC. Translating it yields CASSQGVYSYEQYF.